These T cell receptor beta chains were read from a single sample in a study of early T cells in non-severe SARS-CoV-2 infection. TCRdb called the 5' RACE reads again in MiXCR, with one record for every CDR3 protein. Of roughly 61,000 distinct CDR3 sequences detected, roughly 10% appear once; the ten largest clones hold over 8.5%. Sequenced: whole blood. Receptors originate from an adult who was a healthcare worker with PCR-confirmed SARS-CoV-2 infection or an uninfected control (not recorded which). The CDR3 runs from the conserved cysteine through the conserved F or W. D genes are given only for firm matches. Clone size is not always given. Where it is, it says once, few, many or a class for expanded clones.

TRBJ1-2 | TRBV20-1 | . | many | CSLQRTGGANYGYTF | TGCAGTCTCCAACGGACGGGGGGAGCTAACTATGGCTACACCTTC
TRBJ2-2 | TRBV6-2/TRBV6-3 | . | . | CASSTRTGELFF | TGTGCCAGCAGTACAAGAACCGGGGAGCTGTTTTTT
TRBJ2-1 | TRBV11-2 | TRBD2 | . | CASSGLAEYNEQFF | TGTGCCAGCAGCGGACTAGCGGAATACAATGAGCAGTTCTTC
TRBJ2-3 | TRBV2 | . | many | CASSAYTDTQYF | TGTGCCAGCAGTGCCTACACAGATACGCAGTATTTT
TRBJ2-3 | TRBV7-2 | . | . | CASSLGPYAGDTQYF | TGTGCCAGCAGCTTAGGACCCTATGCGGGAGATACGCAGTATTTT
TRBJ2-7 | TRBV11-2 | . | few | CASSLLPETRHEQYF | TGTGCCAGCAGCTTACTCCCTGAGACTAGGCACGAGCAGTACTTC
TRBJ2-1 | TRBV20-1 | . | few | CSASAGSNEQFF | TGCAGTGCTAGCGCAGGGAGTAATGAGCAGTTCTTC
TRBJ1-2 | TRBV24-1 | TRBD1 | many | CATSDQGETYTF | TGTGCCACCAGTGATCAGGGGGAAACCTACACCTTC
TRBJ2-1 | TRBV6-5 | TRBD1 | many | CASSKGAGHNEQFF | TGTGCCAGCAGTAAGGGGGCAGGTCACAATGAGCAGTTCTTC
TRBJ2-2 | TRBV18 | TRBD1 | many | CASSSGQEANTGELFF | TGTGCCAGCTCATCCGGACAGGAAGCGAACACCGGGGAGCTGTTTTTT
TRBJ1-1 | TRBV18 | . | . | CASSPSQGGEAFF | TGTGCCAGCTCACCATCGCAGGGAGGTGAAGCTTTCTTT
TRBJ2-1 | TRBV6-5 | TRBD2 | many | CASRISSGREQFF | TGTGCCAGCAGGATTTCTAGCGGGAGAGAGCAGTTCTTC
TRBJ2-5 | TRBV29-1 | . | . | CSVATALGETQYF | TGCAGCGTTGCGACAGCCCTAGGAGAGACCCAGTACTTC
TRBJ1-2 | TRBV10-3 | . | . | CAISALQGRGYTF | TGTGCCATCAGTGCTCTACAGGGTCGCGGCTACACCTTC
TRBJ2-7 | TRBV19 | . | many | CASSIAVVGYEQYF | TGTGCCAGTAGTATCGCCGTAGTAGGGTACGAGCAGTACTTC
TRBJ1-6 | TRBV6-5 | . | many | CASSPMSPRGSPLHF | TGTGCCAGCAGCCCCATGTCCCCGAGGGGTTCACCCCTCCACTTT
TRBJ1-2 | TRBV5-5 | . | many | CASNLGGASNYGYTF | TGTGCCAGCAACCTAGGCGGGGCGTCTAACTATGGCTACACCTTC
TRBJ2-2 | TRBV12-3/TRBV12-4 | . | few | CASSLEGEGGELFF | TGTGCCAGCAGTCTGGAGGGCGAAGGCGGGGAGCTGTTTTTT
TRBJ2-5 | TRBV20-1 | . | few | CSARDLAEWEETQYF | TGCAGTGCTAGAGATTTAGCGGAGTGGGAAGAGACCCAGTACTTC
TRBJ2-7 | TRBV7-6 | TRBD2 | many | CASSPRGSSGSGEQYF | TGTGCCAGCAGCCCCCGAGGATCAAGCGGGAGTGGTGAGCAGTACTTC
TRBJ1-5 | TRBV11-2 | . | . | CASSLAGVRNQPQHF | TGTGCCAGCAGCTTAGCCGGGGTTAGAAATCAGCCCCAGCATTTT
TRBJ2-1 | TRBV20-1 | . | many | CSARDPSYNEQFF | TGCAGTGCTAGAGATCCTAGTTACAATGAGCAGTTCTTC
TRBJ2-1 | TRBV3-2 | . | . | CASSPSEGDEQFF | TGTGCCAGCAGCCCCAGTGAGGGTGATGAGCAGTTCTTC
TRBJ2-1 | TRBV9 | . | . | CASSADSGLMSEQFF | TGTGCCAGCAGCGCCGACTCGGGGCTGATGTCTGAGCAGTTCTTC
TRBJ2-3 | TRBV9 | TRBD2 | many | CASSISGKQDTQYF | TGTGCCAGCAGCATCAGCGGGAAACAAGATACGCAGTATTTT
TRBJ2-3 | TRBV7-7 | TRBD2 | few | CASSLGREASDTQYF | TGTGCTAGCAGCTTAGGGCGGGAGGCCTCAGATACGCAGTATTTT
TRBJ1-1 | TRBV7-2 | . | few | CASSSEGGGRETEAFF | TGTGCCAGCAGCTCAGAGGGTGGGGGGCGCGAAACTGAAGCTTTCTTT
TRBJ2-3 | TRBV18 | . | many | CASSPRASSTDTQYF | TGTGCCAGCTCACCACGAGCCTCCAGCACAGATACGCAGTATTTT
TRBJ2-5 | TRBV27 | . | many | CASRPDYPEKETQYF | TGTGCCAGCAGACCTGACTACCCCGAGAAAGAGACCCAGTACTTC
TRBJ2-1 | TRBV2 | . | . | CASSGPGQFF | TGTGCCAGCAGTGGCCCCGGGCAGTTCTTC
TRBJ2-5 | TRBV9 | TRBD2 | . | CASSAGLAGGPQYF | TGTGCCAGCAGCGCGGGACTAGCGGGAGGTCCCCAGTACTTC
TRBJ2-7 | TRBV5-1 | TRBD1 | few | CASSPDGTGGAGRQYF | TGCGCCAGCAGCCCGGACGGGACAGGGGGAGCGGGAAGGCAGTACTTC
TRBJ2-3 | TRBV10-2 | TRBD1 | many | CASSRLRTGRGDTQYF | TGCGCCAGCAGCCGCCTTCGGACAGGCCGGGGAGATACGCAGTATTTT
TRBJ2-7 | TRBV29-1 | TRBD1 | few | CSVEGYQDRGAEQYF | TGCAGCGTTGAAGGGTACCAGGACAGGGGAGCGGAGCAGTACTTC
TRBJ1-1 | TRBV6-1 | . | many | CASSLTRGAAEAFF | TGTGCCAGCAGCCTAACCAGGGGAGCAGCTGAAGCTTTCTTT
TRBJ2-6 | TRBV19 | . | few | CASSTVDRANVLTF | TGTGCCAGTAGTACCGTAGACAGGGCCAACGTCCTGACTTTC
TRBJ2-3 | TRBV7-9 | TRBD2 | many | CASSSMAGGPDTQYF | TGTGCCAGCAGCTCCATGGCGGGAGGGCCAGATACGCAGTATTTT
TRBJ2-2 | TRBV6-2/TRBV6-3 | . | many | CASSIPNLRIGELFF | TGTGCCAGCAGTATACCCAATCTGCGGATCGGGGAGCTGTTTTTT
TRBJ2-3 | TRBV5-6 | TRBD2 | . | CASRRTGTSGRAGTDTQYF | TGTGCCAGCAGACGTACCGGGACTAGCGGGAGGGCCGGCACAGATACGCAGTATTTT
TRBJ2-1 | TRBV20-1 | TRBD2 | many | CSALSGGGNEQFF | TGCAGTGCTCTCTCCGGGGGGGGCAATGAGCAGTTCTTC
TRBJ2-1 | TRBV3-1 | TRBD2 | many | CASSQLAGGAYSEQFF | TGTGCCAGCAGCCAACTAGCGGGAGGGGCGTATAGTGAGCAGTTCTTC
TRBJ2-7 | TRBV6-6 | . | many | CATSRGQSYEQYF | TGTGCCACTTCCCGGGGGCAATCCTACGAGCAGTACTTC
TRBJ2-7 | TRBV20-1 | TRBD1 | many | CSARRDSSYEQYF | TGCAGTGCTAGAAGGGACAGCTCCTACGAGCAGTACTTC
TRBJ2-2 | TRBV6-2/TRBV6-3 | . | many | CASSPDSNTGELFF | TGTGCCAGCAGTCCCGACTCGAACACCGGGGAGCTGTTTTTT
TRBJ2-5 | TRBV29-1 | TRBD1 | . | CSVTGVGAETQYF | TGCAGCGTCACAGGGGTAGGGGCAGAGACCCAGTACTTC
TRBJ2-5 | TRBV2 | . | . | CASSLRGETQYF | TGTGCCAGCAGTTTGCGAGGGGAGACCCAGTACTTC
TRBJ2-1 | TRBV6-2/TRBV6-3 | TRBD2 | many | CASSLPMAGGLLQFF | TGTGCCAGCAGTCTGCCCATGGCGGGAGGGTTATTGCAGTTCTTC
TRBJ1-6 | TRBV7-2 | . | many | CASSLSQGFNSPLHF | TGTGCCAGCAGCTTGTCGCAGGGGTTCAATTCACCCCTCCACTTT
TRBJ1-5 | TRBV19 | . | medium-sized | CASSIGYSNQPQHF | TGTGCCAGTAGTATAGGATATAGCAATCAGCCCCAGCATTTT
TRBJ2-5 | TRBV11-3 | . | many | CASSLGGDQETQYF | TGTGCCAGCAGCTTAGGTGGAGACCAAGAGACCCAGTACTTC
TRBJ2-5 | TRBV2 | . | many | CASRLTSQETQYF | TGTGCCAGCAGGCTGACTAGCCAAGAGACCCAGTACTTC
TRBJ2-7 | TRBV7-2 | TRBD2 | . | CASSFAAGVPEQYF | TGTGCCAGCAGCTTTGCAGCGGGAGTTCCCGAGCAGTACTTC
TRBJ2-7 | TRBV7-9 | . | . | CASSLASEGPYSYEQYF | TGTGCCAGCAGCTTAGCGTCGGAGGGGCCATACTCCTACGAGCAGTACTTC
TRBJ2-1 | TRBV11-2 | . | . | CASSLRDRVFYNEQFF | TGTGCCAGCAGCTTAAGAGACAGAGTTTTTTACAATGAGCAGTTCTTC
TRBJ2-3 | TRBV27 | . | . | CASSLRDSTDTDTQYF | TGTGCCAGCAGTTTACGGGATTCGACAGACACAGATACGCAGTATTTT
TRBJ2-1 | TRBV3-1 | . | many | CASSHGPGTPYNEQFF | TGTGCCAGCAGCCACGGCCCAGGGACACCTTACAATGAGCAGTTCTTC
TRBJ2-3 | TRBV9 | . | once | CASSLSERSTDTQYF | TGTGCCAGCAGCCTGTCGGAGCGAAGCACAGATACGCAGTATTTT